The 25 T cell receptor beta chains in this list originate from one sample, sequenced in a study of cytomegalovirus exposure and HLA in healthy donors. Here immunoSEQ multiplex PCR was the method, and the copy in TCRdb shows in-frame clones only, minus some. The sample has about 150,000 clones; approximately 88% are singletons. Sample: PBMCs. These receptors originate from a woman between 18 and 29 years old in good health and CMV-seropositive.

V is TRBV29-1 and J is TRBJ1-2, with 9 bases identical to TRBD1. Per germline, CDR1 SQVTM and CDR2 ANQGSEA. The CDR3 sequence is 16 residues long. After removal of 1 base from V and 0 bases from J, the junction contained 6 bases not matched to a gene. This CDR3 is CSVEGRGQGPNYGYTF. Here the CDR3 DNA reads TGCAGCGTTGAAGGACGAGGACAGGGGCCTAACTATGGCTACACCTTC. Using reference TRBV29-1 and TRBJ1-2 for the parts outside the CDR3, the full variable domain is SAVISQKPSRDICQRGTSLTIQCQVDSQVTMMFWYRQQPGQSLTLIATANQGSEATYESGFVIDKFPISRPNLTFSTLTVSNMSPEDSSIYLCSVEGRGQGPNYGYTFGSGTRLTVV.

The chain is built from TRBV6-4 and TRBJ2-1; 8 bases line up with TRBD2. This CDR3 is built from 13 residues. V was clipped by 4 bases and J by 6 bases; unmatched bases: 2. The germline gives CDR1 MRHNA, CDR2 SNTAGT. The CDR3 DNA is TGTGCCAGCAGTGCGGGAGGGCCCAATGAGCAGTTCTTC. It encodes CASSAGGPNEQFF.

The rearrangement links TRBV5-1 to TRBJ2-1; D not resolved. The V and J ends lost 0 bases and 5 bases respectively, with 3 bases between them. CDR1 and CDR2 from the germline V gene are SGHRS and YFSETQ. CDR3 length: 12 amino acids. Here the CDR3 DNA reads TGCGCCAGCAGCTTGGTCGACAATGAGCAGTTCTTC. This translates into CASSLVDNEQFF.

The chain recombines TRBV15 with TRBJ1-2, with 8 bases identical to TRBD1. V gave up 3 bases and J gave up 7 bases; unmatched junction bases: 7. Germline lookup yields CDR1 LNHNV and CDR2 YYDKDF (reference sequence). The length of the CDR3 is 14 residues. The CDR3 DNA follows: TGTGCCACCAGCAGGGACAGGGAGCTTGGTGGCTACACCTTC. This gives the protein CATSRDRELGGYTF.

This clone was recorded a few times. J is TRBJ1-2 and V is TRBV19, with D possibly TRBD1 on 6 matching bases. The length of the CDR3 is 10 residues. Trimming stripped 11 bases from V and 6 bases from J, with 10 bases between. Germline V lookup: CDR1 LNHDA, CDR2 SQIVND (reference sequence). DNA for the CDR3: TGTGCCTGCCGACAGGATGGCTACACCTTC. It specifies CACRQDGYTF.

The rearrangement uses TRBV4-1 and TRBJ2-1; tentatively, D is TRBD2 (5 bases). Germline CDR1 is MGHRA and CDR2 is YSYEKL. The length of the CDR3 is 20 residues. V dropped 0 bases and J dropped 2 bases, with 23 bases sitting between them. Here the CDR3 reads CASSQEFGGRTASTYNEQFF. CDR3 in DNA: TGCGCCAGCAGCCAAGAATTCGGCGGGCGTACAGCCTCCACCTACAATGAGCAGTTCTTC.

V is TRBV28 and J is TRBJ2-5, with D perhaps matching TRBD2 (5 bases). CDR1 is MDHEN and CDR2 is SYDVKM in the germline V gene. V lost 4 bases to trimming and J lost 3 bases, with 15 bases between them. The CDR3 runs 15 residues. CDR3 sequence: CASSSPGGLEETQYF. CDR3 bases: TGTGCCAGCAGTTCCCCGGGCGGGTTAGAAGAGACCCAGTACTTC.

The chain carries TRBV12-5 and TRBJ2-7; 10 bases fit TRBD1. V lost 1 base to trimming and J lost 3 bases; unmatched junction nucleotides: 12. Germline V gene lookup returns CDR1 LGHNT and CDR2 FRNRAP. This CDR3 contains 18 residues. The CDR3 DNA is TGTGCTAGTGGTTTGGGTACAAAGACGGGGGACAGGGGCTACGAGCAGTACTTC. Translation: CASGLGTKTGDRGYEQYF.

The CDR3 loop reads CASSQFSNRDEAFF. The CDR3 region has the DNA TGCGCCAGCAGTCAATTCTCAAACAGGGATGAAGCTTTCTTT. The chain joins TRBV23-1 to TRBJ1-1; a weak D match, TRBD1 (6 bases). TRBV23-1 falls under the ORF class, with uncertain function. This CDR3 spans 14 amino acids. V was cut by 1 base and J by 7 bases, with 13 bases left in between.

The chain employs TRBV6-5 and TRBJ2-3, with 7 nucleotides matching TRBD2. J lost 1 base, V lost 2 bases, and 6 bases had no gene match. Germline assignment: CDR1 MNHEY and CDR2 SVGAGI. The CDR3 has 16 amino acids. DNA for the CDR3: TGTGCCAGCAGTTACGGCGCGGGAGCGGGCACAGATACGCAGTATTTT. It yields the protein CASSYGAGAGTDTQYF.

A few counts support this clone. The chain employs TRBV6-1 and TRBJ2-7, with D possibly being TRBD1 (6 bases). The germline V gene encodes CDR1 MNHNS and CDR2 SASEGT. V lost 6 bases and J 3 bases, leaving 12 bases between the germline ends. The CDR3 sequence is 13 residues long. DNA of the CDR3: TGTGCCAGCAGGCGCACAGGGTACTACGAGCAGTACTTC. Protein product: CASRRTGYYEQYF.

The chain employs TRBV27 and TRBJ2-7; 7 bases line up with TRBD2. Germline CDR1 reads MNHEY; CDR2 reads SMNVEV (reference sequence). The CDR3 is 14 residues long. After removal of 8 bases from V and 6 bases from J, the junction contained 13 bases not matched to a gene. DNA for the CDR3: TGTGCCAGCTCATTAAACGGGGCGGGAGCCGAGCAGTACTTC. This codes for CASSLNGAGAEQYF.

This chain joins TRBV7-8 and TRBJ1-2; TRBD1 is a possible D gene (5 bases). Trimming took off 1 base at V and 3 bases at J, with 6 bases between the two ends. The CDR3 sequence is 13 residues long. In germline, CDR1 is SGHVS, CDR2 FQNEAQ. The CDR3 DNA sequence: TGTGCCAGCAGCTTAGGGGGCCACTATGGCTACACCTTC. Translation gives CASSLGGHYGYTF.

The J gene is TRBJ2-1, the V gene TRBV14; 7 bases map to TRBD2. The CDR3 totals 15 residues. J was trimmed by 0 bases and V by 1 base; bases with no gene match: 0. Germline V lookup: CDR1 SGHDN, CDR2 FVKESK. The CDR3, as DNA: TGTGCCAGCAGCCAAGCGGGAGGCTCCTACAATGAGCAGTTCTTC. It translates to CASSQAGGSYNEQFF.

V gene TRBV6-6 combines with J gene TRBJ1-5; 10 bases map to TRBD1. Unmatched junction bases numbered 8, after V lost 6 bases and J lost 6 bases. The CDR3 contains 15 residues. Germline V gene lookup returns CDR1 MNHNY and CDR2 SVGAGI (reference sequence). The DNA of the CDR3 is TGTGCCAGCAGAGAAAGACAGGGGGCTGCTCAGCCCCAGCATTTT. As protein: CASRERQGAAQPQHF.

V and J are TRBV7-3 and TRBJ2-1; D is possibly TRBD1 (5 bases). The CDR3 sequence is 14 residues long. V gave up 2 bases and J gave up 9 bases, with 14 bases separating them. Germline CDR1 SGHTA, CDR2 FQGTGA. The CDR3 DNA sequence: TGTGCCAGCAGCTTATTAGGGGCTGATCTTGAGCAGTTCTTC. Translating gives CASSLLGADLEQFF.

This chain links TRBV6-1 with TRBJ2-7; 8 positions match TRBD2. CDR1 and CDR2 from the germline V gene are MNHNS and SASEGT. The V segment lost 6 bases and the J segment 6 bases; nucleotides outside the gene matches: 1. The CDR3 spans 11 residues. The CDR3 nucleotides read TGTGCCAGCAGGACTAGCGCCGAGCAGTACTTC. As protein: CASRTSAEQYF.

The chain employs TRBV15 and TRBJ2-6; 8 bases map to TRBD1. Germline V gene sequence: CDR1 LNHNV, CDR2 YYDKDF (reference sequence). There are 16 residues in the CDR3. Trimming took 0 bases from V and 12 from J; bases not matched to a gene: 10. The DNA of the CDR3 is TGTGCCACCAGCAGAGATCCAGGGGGCCCCTTCAGCGTCCTGACTTTC. Translating gives CATSRDPGGPFSVLTF.

As regards this clone: This sample includes further DNA sequences coding for the same CDR3. The rearrangement links TRBV5-1 to TRBJ1-4; 8 bases align to TRBD1. This CDR3 contains 14 residues. With 4 bases clipped from V and 7 bases from J, the junction kept 6 bases outside the gene matches. The V gene's germline CDR1 is SGHRS and CDR2 YFSETQ. The CDR3 bases are TGCGCCAGCAGCAGCGGGACAGGTCGTGAAAAACTGTTTTTT. Its protein product is CASSSGTGREKLFF.

This clone was counted once. The chain combines TRBV6-1 with TRBJ2-7; 10 bases line up with TRBD1. The CDR3 consists of 16 residues. Trimming cost V 6 bases and J 1 base; bases outside gene matches: 9. The germline gives CDR1 MNHNS, CDR2 SASEGT. CDR3 in DNA: TGTGCCAGCAGCGAATGGGACAGGGGAACATCCTACGAGCAGTACTTC. Its translation is CASSEWDRGTSYEQYF.

The chain has TRBV5-1 and TRBJ2-3; D is perhaps TRBD2 (6 bases). The CDR3 is 16 residues long. Germline V gives CDR1 SGHRS, CDR2 YFSETQ. V lost 0 bases to trimming and J lost 5 bases, with 16 bases between them. This chain's CDR3 is CASSLDRRGGGDTQYF. DNA of the CDR3: TGCGCCAGCAGCTTGGACAGGCGGGGAGGAGGAGATACGCAGTATTTT.

The V call is TRBV5-5, the J call TRBJ2-7; unclear D gene. The CDR3 totals 13 residues. Germline V CDR1 and CDR2: SGHKS, YYEKEE (reference sequence). The V gene lost 1 base and the J gene lost 3 bases, with 8 bases spanning the gap. CDR3: CASSLIVNYEQYF. For the CDR3, the DNA is TGTGCCAGCAGCTTGATCGTAAACTACGAGCAGTACTTC.

The chain has TRBV6-1 and TRBJ1-2; TRBD1 is a possible D gene (5 bases). CDR3 size: 14 residues. Germline assignment: CDR1 MNHNS and CDR2 SASEGT. V lost 3 bases to trimming and J lost 4 bases, with 12 bases between them. The CDR3, as DNA: TGTGCCAGCAGTGACCGACAGCGCCTCTATGGCTACACCTTC. This sequence encodes CASSDRQRLYGYTF.

This clone was counted a single time. This chain uses TRBV28 with TRBJ1-1; 8 bases line up with TRBD1. The CDR3 has 15 residues. The ends lost 2 bases at V and 2 bases at J; junction bases unmatched: 4. Germline assignment: CDR1 MDHEN and CDR2 SYDVKM. The CDR3: CASSLPGTGNTEAFF. DNA for the CDR3: TGTGCCAGCAGTTTACCCGGGACAGGTAACACTGAAGCTTTCTTT.

The CDR3 DNA sequence: TGTGCCAGAATCCGCTACGAGCAGTACTTC. It specifies CARIRYEQYF. The J gene is TRBJ2-7, the V gene TRBV11-3; D remains unclear. V was shortened by 9 bases and J by 3 bases, with 6 bases between the two germline ends. Germline lookup yields CDR1 SGHNT and CDR2 YENEEA. The CDR3 covers 10 residues.